This entry describes one T cell receptor beta chain. Its antigen is currently not known. Base-call qualities are not available, and no considerably larger clone is one nucleotide away. This record comes from a study of cytomegalovirus exposure and HLA in healthy donors (dated by TCRdb to 2017 to 2019). In terms of the full investigation: An earlier analysis of about 530 of the donors reported 276 Gb of sequence data and 117 million unique TCR beta sequences obtained from about 179 million T cells. Using immunosequencing, the study profiled T cell repertoires from around 670 subjects and related those repertoires to cytomegalovirus serostatus. A later analysis re-analyzed previously published TCR beta repertoires from 650 to 800 donors and added high-resolution HLA genotyping to study TCR occurrence patterns. Class I and class II HLA loci were covered by the typing at four-digit resolution. Along with the roughly 670-subject first cohort, a separate validation cohort of more than 90 different subjects was used. The study aimed to test whether cataloging public T cell receptors could reveal signatures of past pathogen exposure. Every repertoire in the discovery cohort had been generated on one and the same sequencing platform. Donor age, sex, ethnicity and CMV serostatus were compiled alongside the repertoire data. About five DR-DQ haplotypes were handled as single units for association and clustering, since linkage in the cohort was strong. To predict cytomegalovirus infection status, the study combined high-throughput TCR immunosequencing, statistical association of individual TCRs with disease status, and machine learning. The genetic ancestry cluster associated with self-reported Caucasian donors included 81% of the approximately 400 genotyped donors. On average, around 240,000 unique TCR beta nucleotide sequences were sequenced per donor among roughly 430 genotyped donors of the cohort, with roughly a sixth of those sequences being non-productive. An earlier analysis of 587 of the donors applied high-throughput TCR beta sequencing to assess whether each TCR beta V gene segment acted as functional or pseudogenic. In the later analysis, no new phenotypic data were used to find candidate immune exposures; instead, reliance was placed on TCR beta sequences and their occurrence across donors. An early release covering roughly 600 HLA-typed donors comprised 300 to 350 gigabases of sequencing data and 65 million to 100 million unique TCR sequences. In a later genetic analysis, genome-wide SNP genotypes for about 65% of the roughly 670 donors were used, and that subset was treated as a discovery cohort. Typing coverage differed by locus: A, B, C, DRB1 and DQB1 were typed in roughly 620-640 donors, DQA1 in about 500, DPA1 in around 610, and DPB1 in 450 to 490. Overall results and qualifications from the work: Correlated functional status among segregating V segments might be attributable to linkage disequilibrium, but an unknown experimental factor could not be ruled out. Sequencing depth was assumed to be roughly uniform across donors in the presence/absence analyses, though that assumption may not hold. An earlier analysis of approximately 590 of the donors showed that most TCR beta V segments appeared in productive rearrangements either about 87% or about 30% of the time, which broadly matched IMGT annotations. The classifier was reported to diagnose cytomegalovirus status with high specificity and sensitivity in both the original and validation cohorts. In a later genetic analysis, a missense DCLRE1C variant was associated with V-gene and J-gene trimming of TCR beta chains, and the association was replicated in an independent cohort. The earlier analysis of almost 600 of the donors excluded roughly 16 rarely observed V segments, including chromosome 9 orphons, because counts were too low. In a later genetic analysis, fewer N-insertions in productive TCRs were reported among donors in an Asian-associated ancestry cluster than the roughly 700-donor mean. Most TCR sequences were observed very rarely across donors, whereas some public TCRs were present in many individuals. In a later analysis, HLA-associated TCR beta chains showed more clonal expansion and lower generation probabilities than non-associated chains that were equally common. Three of the identified cytomegalovirus-associated TCR beta chains were confirmed in vitro to be specific for cytomegalovirus antigens. A later analysis found that most CMV-associated TCR beta chains appeared HLA-restricted, with HLA associations seemingly driven largely by CMV exposure. In a later analysis, the rate of TCR association differed among HLA loci, with DRB1 alleles having the most associated TCRs and HLA-C alleles having the fewest. The sequencing pipeline was judged likely to have produced a cluster of highly shared sequence variants as a technical artifact. Because the 87-base-pair reads could not distinguish some IMGT-functional V segments, including TRBV6-2 and TRBV6-3, those segments were excluded. A further reported finding was that TCR beta sequences accurately predicted the HLA-A and HLA-B alleles for most subjects in the first cohort. Because HLA typing was unavailable for some donors at each locus, only the typed subset was used in association tests. Several of the top co-occurrence clusters appeared to be linked to parvovirus B19, influenza, CMV and Epstein-Barr virus, according to a later analysis. CMV serostatus was the only immune exposure information available for the cohort. According to the authors, the approach could potentially be generalized to other disease states and immunological phenotypes. When HLA alleles, especially DR and DQ, strongly co-occurred, TCR associations were difficult to assign to individual alleles. In the study, approximately 160 TCR beta chains were listed as associated with cytomegalovirus. In this cohort, only TCR beta chains were sequenced, and detectable features were limited by the absence of alpha or paired-chain data. In a later analysis, some 18,000 TCR beta sequences were associated with specific HLA alleles at a false discovery rate of 0.05.

Receptors were amplified or captured by the immunoSEQ multiplex PCR assay. For the multiplex PCR, a mixture combining 60 forward primers for TCR Vbeta segments and 13 reverse primers for TCR Jbeta segments was used. Amplification of the CDR3 region of rearranged TCR beta genes was performed with a multiplex PCR assay on genomic DNA. On the Illumina HiSeq System, the amplified TCR beta libraries were sequenced as 87-base-pair reads. Turning to the authors' computational methods: A later analysis counted about 80 million unique TCR beta chains across the 666 repertoires, and 10 million to 11 million of these chains were shared by at least two donors. To remove PCR and sequencing errors, raw reads were error-corrected and collapsed into unique sequences using a nearest-neighbor algorithm that merged closely related sequences. V, D and J gene segments were assigned by aligning CDR3 sequences to IMGT reference sequences. For a sequence to be retained, at least a six-nucleotide match to both a V gene segment and a J gene segment was required. Rearrangements were called productive when the CDR3 lacked stop codons and stayed in frame with V and J; all others were non-productive. CDR3 was defined by IMGT convention, running from the second conserved V-encoded cysteine to the conserved J-encoded phenylalanine. In an earlier analysis of approximately 590 of the donors, sequences lacking an unambiguous match to a single V gene segment were excluded. An earlier analysis of some 500 of the donors classified V segments as functional when productive rearrangements were above 56.7% and as segregating when the standard deviation between donors was above 5%. To diagnose cytomegalovirus status from the catalog of TCR beta chain sequences, a statistical classification framework was built. V and J gene assignment, in a later analysis, came from comparing TCR nucleotide sequences with IMGT/GENE-DB human TR gene sequences. The TCRdist pipeline was used in a later analysis to assign CDR3 sequences and most-parsimonious VDJ recombination scenarios. In a later analysis, each TCR beta chain was defined by its CDR3 amino acid sequence together with its V-gene family, and reads lacking a unique V-gene family were excluded. A later analysis removed over 500 highly shared, low-generation-probability nucleotide sequences to deal with suspected cross-contamination and a sequencing artifact. In a later analysis, a clonal expansion index was calculated for each public chain from normalized within-repertoire ranks of inferred template counts. In a later analysis, generation probabilities were computed with a VDJ recombination model fitted to out-of-frame rearrangements, and the resulting probabilities were checked against IGoR. In a later analysis, hypergeometric tests were used to score TCR-TCR, TCR-HLA and TCR-CMV co-occurrence, with a repertoire-size bias correction applied to TCR pairs. In a later analysis, false discovery rates were estimated by permuting HLA or CMV assignments 20 times. A later analysis grouped co-occurring TCRs with DBSCAN, adding TCRdist sequence similarity when clustering within HLA-allele-positive subsets. Repertoires with fewer than 30,000 or more than 120,000 public chains were left out of co-occurrence clustering, as were roughly five repertoires with anomalous nucleotide sharing. The table was pulled from immuneACCESS by TCRdb, which kept in-frame rearrangements only. Such tables lose some clones; where checked, under half of the loss comes from unresolved V genes, and the rest has no known cause. The V and J calls and clone size come from that table; D and trimming were worked out from the DNA. This sample comprises 100,000 to 140,000 clones, around three quarters of them detected only once. More than 4% of the sample goes to the ten largest clones.

Trimmed from V: 2 bases; trimmed from J: 1 base; junction bases lacking a gene match: 2. The CDR3 measures 13 amino acids from cysteine to phenylalanine. Here the CDR3 DNA is all that survives: 39 bases in frame from base 1. The germline V gene specifies SQVTM as CDR1 and ANQGSEA as CDR2. The cohort was made up of 666 healthy bone marrow donors. At the time of sampling, every cohort member was nominally healthy, though immune exposures that went unrecorded were likely present. The donor was CMV seronegative and was included in the group of 352 seronegative cohort members. A peripheral blood sample was collected from each donor, and TCR beta sequencing was performed on peripheral blood mononuclear cells. Genomic DNA was extracted from the blood cell samples with the Qiagen DNeasy Blood Extraction Kit.

The sequence is built from TRBV29-1 and TRBJ2-7, with 7 central nucleotides matching TRBD2. The sequence was obtained from a male donor in good health and CMV-seronegative. The source material was PBMCs. The DNA is as follows: TGCAGCGTTGAACTAGCGGCGTCCTACGAGCAGTACTTC. Protein translation: CSVELAASYEQYF.